One sample yielded the 27 T cell receptor beta chains listed below, sequenced in a study of cytomegalovirus exposure and HLA in healthy donors. The PCR employed 60 Vbeta primers together with 13 Jbeta primers. Generated by immunoSEQ multiplex PCR, the TCRdb table keeps only in-frame clones and is missing some. The sample records some 210,000 clones, 70% to 80% being singletons. Sequenced sample: PBMCs. The receptors stem from a male donor in good health and CMV-seronegative.

A single count supports this clone. This rearrangement joins TRBV9 to TRBJ2-1; no clear D. Per germline, CDR1 SGDLS and CDR2 YYNGEE. This CDR3 has 13 residues. Deletions cut 0 bases from V and 8 bases from J, with 9 bases between. This CDR3 is CASSVDTVDEQFF. For the CDR3, the DNA is TGTGCCAGCAGCGTAGACACCGTCGATGAGCAGTTCTTC.

There are a few counts of this clone. The CDR3 DNA reads TGTGCCAGCAGCATCGGGACTAGCGGATGGGATACGCAGTATTTT. Translated, it gives CASSIGTSGWDTQYF. The chain joins TRBV9 to TRBJ2-3, with TRBD2 identical over 11 bases. CDR1 and CDR2 (germline): SGDLS, YYNGEE. Trimming took 4 bases from V and 6 from J; bases not matched to a gene: 7. This CDR3 region has 15 residues.

The rearrangement uses TRBV4-2 and TRBJ1-2, with 7 bases that match TRBD1. This CDR3 comprises 14 residues. Germline V gene sequence: CDR1 LGHNA, CDR2 YNFKEQ. After removal of 8 bases from V and 4 bases from J, the junction contained 10 bases not matched to a gene. CDR3 protein: CASRREGGGYGYTF. The CDR3, as DNA: TGTGCCAGCCGACGAGAAGGGGGCGGCTATGGCTACACCTTC.

The chain uses TRBV5-8 and TRBJ2-2; D remains ambiguous. This CDR3 comprises 15 residues. The V end lost 2 bases, the J end lost 6 bases, and 14 bases lay between the germline ends. CDR1 is SGHTS and CDR2 is YDEGEE in the germline V gene. CDR3 amino acids: CASSFSRLSSGELFF. CDR3 DNA: TGTGCCAGCAGCTTCTCGCGGCTCAGTTCCGGGGAGCTGTTTTTT.

J is TRBJ1-2 and V is TRBV6-4; 7 bases fit TRBD1. The CDR3 is made up of 13 amino acids. Germline V gene lookup returns CDR1 MRHNA and CDR2 SNTAGT. Germline trimming cut 3 bases from V and 10 bases from J; bases unmatched to any gene: 8. The CDR3, as DNA: TGTGCCAGCAGTGAAACCGGGACAGCACACTACACCTTC. Translation gives CASSETGTAHYTF.

The chain employs TRBV11-2 and TRBJ2-1, with a tentative D call TRBD2 (5 bases). The CDR3 consists of 14 residues. Trimming left V 1 base short and J 9 bases short, with 13 bases between. From germline, CDR1 is SGHAT and CDR2 FQNNGV. The DNA for the CDR3 is TGTGCCAGCAGCTTAGTTATCATAGGAGGTGAGCAGTTCTTC. This translates into CASSLVIIGGEQFF. The variable domain in full, with the rest retrieved from reference TRBV11-2 and TRBJ2-1, is EAGVAQSPRYKIIEKRQSVAFWCNPISGHATLYWYQQILGQGPKLLIQFQNNGVVDDSQLPKDRFSAERLKGVDSTLKIQPAKLEDSAVYLCASSLVIIGGEQFFGPGTRLTVL.

The J gene is TRBJ1-3, the V gene TRBV29-1; D remains ambiguous. The length of the CDR3 is 13 residues. V lost 1 base and J lost 1, with 5 bases in between. Germline lookup yields CDR1 SQVTM and CDR2 ANQGSEA. In DNA form, the CDR3 reads TGCAGCGTTGAAGGCGTTTCTGGAAACACCATATATTTT. Protein sequence: CSVEGVSGNTIYF.

In its sample, this clone was seen a few times. The chain combines TRBV6-6 with TRBJ2-7; D is perhaps TRBD1 (6 bases). This CDR3 contains 14 residues. In germline, CDR1 is MNHNY, CDR2 SVGAGI (reference sequence). With 6 bases removed from V and 3 bases from J, the gap between germline ends came to 15 bases. The CDR3 sequence is CASSAGTRDYEQYF. The CDR3 DNA sequence: TGTGCCAGCAGCGCCGGGACAAGGGACTACGAGCAGTACTTC.

The CDR3 sequence: CASSGGQTSGYTF. Here the CDR3 DNA reads TGTGCCAGCAGTGGGGGCCAAACGTCGGGCTACACCTTC. The chain is built from TRBV6-4 and TRBJ1-2, with D maybe TRBD1 (5 bases). The CDR3 extends over 13 amino acids. Germline V gives CDR1 MRHNA, CDR2 SNTAGT. V was clipped by 4 bases and J by 8 bases, with 14 bases between them.

The chain recombines TRBV7-9 with TRBJ2-7; the match to TRBD1 covers 7 bases. Germline V gene sequence: CDR1 SEHNR, CDR2 FQNEAQ (reference sequence). This CDR3 has 15 residues. V trimming: 5 bases; J trimming: 5 bases; junction bases outside the gene matches: 12. The DNA for the CDR3 is TGTGCCAGCAGCCTCAAGGGACAGCTACCTAACGAGCAGTACTTC. This encodes CASSLKGQLPNEQYF.

This chain uses TRBV15 with TRBJ1-5; 9 bases are shared with TRBD1. Germline V gene data show CDR1 as LNHNV and CDR2 as YYDKDF (reference sequence). V trimming: 5 bases; J trimming: 6 bases; junction bases outside the gene matches: 8. CDR3 length equals 15 residues. CDR3 nucleotide sequence: TGTGCCACCAGCTACAGGGGGCTCCCTAGTCAGCCCCAGCATTTT. It is translated as CATSYRGLPSQPQHF.

This clone has just a few counts. The genes are TRBV2 and TRBJ2-7; D may be TRBD2 (6 bases). Germline V gene data show CDR1 as SNHLY and CDR2 as FYNNEI. Between the trimmed V and J ends, which lost 8 bases and 6 bases, there was a span of 17 bases. This CDR3 is built from 13 residues. This CDR3 is CASATEGVAEQYF. As DNA, the CDR3 is TGTGCCAGCGCCACGGAGGGAGTTGCCGAGCAGTACTTC.

The chain is built from TRBV5-4 and TRBJ2-3, with 7 bases lining up with TRBD2. This CDR3 is 15 amino acids long. Trimming took 0 bases from V and 1 from J; bases not matched to a gene: 2. Germline CDR1 SGHNT, CDR2 YYREEE (reference sequence). In nucleotides, the CDR3 is TGTGCCAGCAGCTTGGCGGGAGGAGGCACAGATACGCAGTATTTT. Translated, it gives CASSLAGGGTDTQYF.

The chain uses TRBV27 and TRBJ2-7, with 8 bases lining up with TRBD2. With 7 bases clipped from V and 5 bases from J, the junction kept 13 bases outside the gene matches. Germline V CDR1 and CDR2: MNHEY, SMNVEV (reference sequence). The CDR3 is 15 amino acids. The CDR3 bases are TGTGCCAGCACCTCCCTAGGAGCGGGAGTGCACGAGCAGTACTTC. Translated: CASTSLGAGVHEQYF.

V is TRBV5-1 and J is TRBJ2-7, with 8 bases lining up with TRBD1. Trimming at V came to 4 bases and at J to 0 bases, leaving 6 bases not matched to a gene. CDR1 and CDR2 from the germline V gene are SGHRS and YFSETQ. The CDR3 covers 15 residues. Written as DNA, the CDR3 is TGCGCCAGCAGCAGCAGACAGGGGCCCTCCTACGAGCAGTACTTC. Amino acid sequence: CASSSRQGPSYEQYF.

The J gene is TRBJ2-1, the V gene TRBV10-1; D gene uncertain. Germline CDR1 and CDR2: WNHNN and SYGVQD (reference sequence). V was shortened by 2 bases and J by 10 bases, with 9 bases between the two germline ends. There are 12 residues in the CDR3. The CDR3 spells CASSERVREQFF. Here the CDR3 DNA reads TGCGCCAGCAGTGAGCGGGTTAGGGAGCAGTTCTTC.

The chain uses TRBV18 and TRBJ1-1; no clear D. The V gene's germline CDR1 is KGHSH and CDR2 LQKENI. Trimming removed 1 base at V and 4 bases at J, with 7 bases between. This CDR3 comprises 13 residues. The chain's CDR3 is CASSPQASTEAFF. The CDR3 bases are TGTGCCAGCTCACCACAGGCTAGCACTGAAGCTTTCTTT.

V and J are TRBV6-1 and TRBJ2-1; D is undetermined. CDR3 length: 13 amino acids. Trimming removed 1 base at V and 7 bases at J, with 8 bases between. Looked up from germline, CDR1 is MNHNS and CDR2 is SASEGT. CDR3 sequence (DNA): TGTGCCAGCAGTGAAGTTCCCCGGAATGAGCAGTTCTTC. Its protein is CASSEVPRNEQFF.

The chain joins TRBV27 to TRBJ2-7; D might be TRBD2 (6 bases). Trimming stripped 8 bases from V and 0 bases from J, with 11 bases between. The CDR3 loop spans 13 amino acids. Germline-derived CDR1 and CDR2 are MNHEY and SMNVEV (reference sequence). The CDR3 region has the DNA TGTGCCAGCCCGAGACTAGACTCCTACGAGCAGTACTTC. It codes for CASPRLDSYEQYF.

The chain couples TRBV7-2 to TRBJ1-2; 8 bases fit TRBD1. CDR1 SGHTA and CDR2 FQGNSA come from the germline V gene. The CDR3 length is 16 residues. V shed 7 bases, J shed 2 bases, and the junction held 12 bases outside the gene matches. The chain's CDR3 is CASTDDGTGMNYGYTF. Here the CDR3 DNA reads TGTGCCAGCACCGACGACGGGACAGGAATGAACTATGGCTACACCTTC.

The chain couples TRBV7-9 to TRBJ1-2, with D tentatively TRBD1 (5 bases). Germline V gene lookup returns CDR1 SEHNR and CDR2 FQNEAQ (reference sequence). The V gene lost 0 bases and the J gene lost 8 bases, with 10 bases spanning the gap. This CDR3 has 13 amino acids. CDR3 residues: CASSLAGGEGYTF. The CDR3 DNA reads TGTGCCAGCAGCTTAGCCGGGGGAGAAGGCTACACCTTC.

The V call is TRBV5-1, the J call TRBJ2-3; TRBD2 matches at 16 bases. The V gene's germline CDR1 is SGHRS and CDR2 YFSETQ. The CDR3 consists of 16 residues. The junction had 4 bases not matched to a gene; V was cut back by 4 bases and J by 5 bases. The CDR3 region is CASSPGTSGRGDTQYF. CDR3 DNA: TGCGCCAGCAGCCCCGGGACTAGCGGGAGGGGAGATACGCAGTATTTT.

CDR3 nucleotides: TGTGCCAGCAGTCTCGGGACTAGCGGGACAGATACGCAGTATTTT. This gives the protein CASSLGTSGTDTQYF. The genes are TRBV28 and TRBJ2-3; TRBD2 aligns across 12 bases. CDR1 is MDHEN and CDR2 is SYDVKM in the germline V gene. There are 15 residues in the CDR3. The V segment lost 5 bases and the J segment 3 bases; nucleotides outside the gene matches: 3.

This sequence joins TRBV6-5 and TRBJ1-2; 10 bases are shared with TRBD1. Trimming cost V 4 bases and J 4 bases; bases outside gene matches: 6. CDR1 MNHEY and CDR2 SVGAGI come from the germline V gene. This CDR3 region has 15 residues. The DNA of the CDR3 is TGTGCCAGCAGTTCCGGGACAGGGGCCTTCTATGGCTACACCTTC. Translation: CASSSGTGAFYGYTF.

The chain uses TRBV10-2 and TRBJ2-3; 15 bases align to TRBD2. The CDR3 extends over 18 amino acids. Germline V lookup: CDR1 WSHSY, CDR2 SAAADI. V dropped 6 bases and J dropped 1; count of bases not matched to a gene: 8. In DNA, the CDR3 is TGCGCCAGCAGCTGGACTAGCGGGAGGGCCTGGGGCACAGATACGCAGTATTTT. This gives the protein CASSWTSGRAWGTDTQYF.

This sequence joins TRBV7-9 and TRBJ1-2; a weak D match, TRBD1 (6 bases). V lost 0 bases and J 8 bases, leaving 13 bases between the germline ends. This CDR3 comprises 14 residues. Germline V gene lookup returns CDR1 SEHNR and CDR2 FQNEAQ (reference sequence). This CDR3 is CASSLAAQGEGYTF. For the CDR3, the DNA is TGTGCCAGCAGCTTAGCTGCACAGGGTGAAGGCTACACCTTC.

This clone has a single count. The CDR3 DNA reads as TGTGCCAGTAGTATCGGACAGGCGGGCCAGCCCCAGCATTTT. It yields the protein CASSIGQAGQPQHF. The genes are TRBV19 and TRBJ1-5; TRBD1 matches at 7 bases. The CDR3 extends over 14 amino acids. Trimming removed 3 bases from V and 7 bases from J; junction bases left unmatched: 6. CDR1 LNHDA and CDR2 SQIVND come from the germline V gene (reference sequence).